A selection of T cell receptor beta chains follows, all from one sample in a study of blood T cell repertoires in COVID-19. Libraries were prepared by immunoSEQ multiplex PCR; TCRdb keeps only in-frame clonotypes and omits some of them. The sample shows about 170,000 clones, 70% to 90% of them seen only once. The sample comprised peripheral blood. The receptors originated from a woman in her fifties or sixties with COVID-19, enrolled during active disease. Both conserved end residues are part of each CDR3. D genes are given only for firm matches. The size field is filled for only some rows; it gives once, few, many or a size class.

d_call	v_call	j_call	clone_size	cdr3_nt	cdr3_aa
TRBD1	TRBV6-5	TRBJ1-2	-	TGTGCCAGCAGACCCTACAGGGGGAACTATGGCTACACCTTC	CASRPYRGNYGYTF
TRBD1	TRBV18	TRBJ2-3	-	TGTGCCAGCTCACCGGGACAGGGACCAGATACGCAGTATTTT	CASSPGQGPDTQYF
-	TRBV7-2	TRBJ2-7	-	TGTGCCAGCAGATTTAGCAGTTCCCACGAGCAGTACTTC	CASRFSSSHEQYF
TRBD1	TRBV6-6	TRBJ2-2	few	TGTGCCAGCAGTCCCTCTTTAGCCGGGACAGAGAGTACCGGGGAGCTGTTTTTT	CASSPSLAGTESTGELFF
-	TRBV6-6	TRBJ1-1	-	TGTGCCAGCACTTCGACAGATTTGAACACTGAAGCTTTCTTT	CASTSTDLNTEAFF
-	TRBV4-3	TRBJ2-5	-	TGCGCCAGCAGCCAAGACGGTACAGGGTCCCAAGAGACCCAGTACTTC	CASSQDGTGSQETQYF
-	TRBV5-1	TRBJ2-6	-	TGCGCCAGCAGCTTGGCCTCGAACAGGGCTGGGGCCAACGTCCTGACTTTC	CASSLASNRAGANVLTF
TRBD2	TRBV18	TRBJ2-5	-	TGTGCCAGCTCACCACAAACCCTGGGACTAGCGGGAAAGGAGACCCAGTACTTC	CASSPQTLGLAGKETQYF
-	TRBV30	TRBJ2-5	-	TGTGCCTGGGAGTCGGGGGTGGAGACCCAGTACTTC	CAWESGVETQYF
-	TRBV18	TRBJ2-7	-	TGTGCCAGCTCACCACAGGGGTTGACCTACGAGCAGTACTTC	CASSPQGLTYEQYF
-	TRBV27	TRBJ1-2	-	TGTGCCAGCAGTTTACAGGGTGGCTATGGCTACACCTTC	CASSLQGGYGYTF
-	TRBV12-3/TRBV12-4	TRBJ2-5	-	TGTGCCAGCAGTTTAGGGCCAAACCAGTACTTC	CASSLGPNQYF
TRBD2	TRBV19	TRBJ2-3	-	TGTGCCAGTAGTATGTTTAGCGGGAGTTCCACAGATACGCAGTATTTT	CASSMFSGSSTDTQYF
-	TRBV7-9	TRBJ1-4	-	TGTGCCAGCAGCTTGACCGATGGCGGGAAACTGTTTTTT	CASSLTDGGKLFF
-	TRBV27	TRBJ2-7	-	TGTGCCAGATCATCAGGGGGGTATTTCTCCTACGAGCAGTACTTC	CARSSGGYFSYEQYF
-	TRBV12-5	TRBJ2-2	-	TGTGCTAGTAAACAGGACACCGGGGAGCTGTTTTTT	CASKQDTGELFF
TRBD1	TRBV27	TRBJ1-2	-	TGTGCCAGCAGGACCCTGGGACAGATCTCCTATGGCTACACCTTC	CASRTLGQISYGYTF
TRBD1	TRBV7-9	TRBJ2-5	-	TGTGCCAGCAGCTTCCGACAGGGGGCCGTAGAGACCCAGTACTTC	CASSFRQGAVETQYF
-	TRBV6-5	TRBJ2-6	-	TGTGCCAGCAGCCCCCGACCGAGGCAGGCCAACGTCCTGACTTTC	CASSPRPRQANVLTF
-	TRBV9	TRBJ2-1	-	TGTGCCAGCAGCGTAGCAGGGGCCGCCTACAATGAGCAGTTCTTC	CASSVAGAAYNEQFF
-	TRBV7-9	TRBJ1-2	-	TGTGCCAGCAGCCTCCTGGCCGCCATGTCTGGCTACACCTTC	CASSLLAAMSGYTF
-	TRBV5-1	TRBJ2-1	-	TGCGCCAGCAGCCTCTCGGTTCAGCGTGGTGAGCAGTTCTTC	CASSLSVQRGEQFF
-	TRBV6-5	TRBJ2-7	-	TGTGCCAGCAGTTACTCCGCGGGGGCCCCCTACGAGCAGTACTTC	CASSYSAGAPYEQYF
-	TRBV7-9	TRBJ2-4	-	TGTGCCAGCAGCTTAGGGTCGTATAGAGCCAAAAACATTCAGTACTTC	CASSLGSYRAKNIQYF
-	TRBV7-2	TRBJ2-5	-	TGTGCCAGCATGCGATGGGGGAGGGAGACCCAGTACTTC	CASMRWGRETQYF
TRBD1	TRBV4-3	TRBJ2-2	-	TGCGCCAGTAGCCAAGAAAACAGGGGGCAACATATATACACCGGGGAGCTGTTTTTT	CASSQENRGQHIYTGELFF
TRBD1	TRBV10-3	TRBJ1-2	-	TGTGCCATCAGTGAGCCCGGACAGGGACTTTCTAACTATGGCTACACCTTC	CAISEPGQGLSNYGYTF
TRBD2	TRBV6-5	TRBJ2-1	-	TGTGCCAGCAGCGAGACTAGCGAAACCTACAATGAGCAGTTCTTC	CASSETSETYNEQFF
-	TRBV19	TRBJ2-7	-	TGTGCCAGTAGAAAGGGAGGAGCCGATTACGAGCAGTACTTC	CASRKGGADYEQYF
-	TRBV21-1	TRBJ2-1	-	TGTGCCAGCAGCTCCCTCCGGGCTAGCGGGAGGTTAAATGAGCAGTTCTTC	CASSSLRASGRLNEQFF
TRBD1	TRBV28	TRBJ2-1	-	TGTGCCAGCACTTTACAGGGGGCTGAAGTGGACAATGAGCAGTTCTTC	CASTLQGAEVDNEQFF
-	TRBV12-5	TRBJ1-1	-	TGTGCTAGTGGTTTGGTAGGACAGAACACTGAAGCTTTCTTT	CASGLVGQNTEAFF